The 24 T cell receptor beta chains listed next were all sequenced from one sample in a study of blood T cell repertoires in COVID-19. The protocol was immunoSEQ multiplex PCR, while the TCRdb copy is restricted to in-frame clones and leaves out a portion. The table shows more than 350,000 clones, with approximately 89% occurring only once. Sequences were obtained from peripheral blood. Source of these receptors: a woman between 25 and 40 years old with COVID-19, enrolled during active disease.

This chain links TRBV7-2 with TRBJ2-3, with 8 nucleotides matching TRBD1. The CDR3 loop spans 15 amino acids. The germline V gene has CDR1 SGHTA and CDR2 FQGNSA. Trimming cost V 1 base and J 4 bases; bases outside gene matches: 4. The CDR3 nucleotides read TGTGCCAGCAGCTTAGGGGGGACAGGACCAGATACGCAGTATTTT. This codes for CASSLGGTGPDTQYF.

The CDR3 nucleotides read TGTGCCAGCAGCTTGGCTTTCGGCTACGAGCAGTACTTC. Translating it yields CASSLAFGYEQYF. The genes are TRBV5-6 and TRBJ2-7; D unclear. V was shortened by 0 bases and J by 3 bases, with 7 bases between the two germline ends. Germline CDR1 SGHDT, CDR2 YYEEEE. The CDR3 totals 13 residues.

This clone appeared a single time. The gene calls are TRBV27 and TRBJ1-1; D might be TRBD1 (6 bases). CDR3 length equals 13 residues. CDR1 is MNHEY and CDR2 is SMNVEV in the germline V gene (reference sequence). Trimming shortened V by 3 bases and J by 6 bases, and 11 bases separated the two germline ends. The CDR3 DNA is TGTGCCAGCAGTTTCTCCAAGGGGGCTGAAGCTTTCTTT. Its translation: CASSFSKGAEAFF.

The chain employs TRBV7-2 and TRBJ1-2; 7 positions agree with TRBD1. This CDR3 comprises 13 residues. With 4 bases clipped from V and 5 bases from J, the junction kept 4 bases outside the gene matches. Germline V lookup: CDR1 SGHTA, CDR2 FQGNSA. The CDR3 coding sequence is TGTGCCAGCAGCTCGGGACAGCTTTATGGCTACACCTTC. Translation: CASSSGQLYGYTF.

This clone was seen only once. CDR3 bases: TGTGCCAGCAGCTTAACGGGGGAATGGGACATTCAGTACTTC. Translated: CASSLTGEWDIQYF. The chain uses TRBV7-9 and TRBJ2-4; tentative D call: TRBD2 (6 bases). Germline V CDR1 and CDR2: SEHNR, FQNEAQ (reference sequence). CDR3 length: 14 amino acids. V shed 2 bases and J shed 8 bases, with 13 bases lying between them.

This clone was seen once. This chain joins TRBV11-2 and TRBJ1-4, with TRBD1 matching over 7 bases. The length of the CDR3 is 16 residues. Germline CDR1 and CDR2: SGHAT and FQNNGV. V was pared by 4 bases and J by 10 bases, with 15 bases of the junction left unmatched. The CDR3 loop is CASSSNNRRGTGKLFF. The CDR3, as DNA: TGTGCCAGCAGCTCCAATAACCGCAGGGGGACGGGAAAACTGTTTTTT.

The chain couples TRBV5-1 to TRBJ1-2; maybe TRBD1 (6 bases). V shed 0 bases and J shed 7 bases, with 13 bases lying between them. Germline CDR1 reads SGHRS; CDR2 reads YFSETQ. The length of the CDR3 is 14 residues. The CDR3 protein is CASSLASGEFGYTF. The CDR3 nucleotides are TGCGCCAGCAGCTTGGCCTCAGGGGAGTTTGGCTACACCTTC.

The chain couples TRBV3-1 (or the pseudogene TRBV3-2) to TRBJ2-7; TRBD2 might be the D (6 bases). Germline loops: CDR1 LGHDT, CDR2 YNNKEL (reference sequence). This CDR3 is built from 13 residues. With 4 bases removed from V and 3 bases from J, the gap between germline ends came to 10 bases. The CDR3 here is CASSPGLFYEQYF. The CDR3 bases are TGTGCCAGCAGCCCTGGACTATTCTACGAGCAGTACTTC.

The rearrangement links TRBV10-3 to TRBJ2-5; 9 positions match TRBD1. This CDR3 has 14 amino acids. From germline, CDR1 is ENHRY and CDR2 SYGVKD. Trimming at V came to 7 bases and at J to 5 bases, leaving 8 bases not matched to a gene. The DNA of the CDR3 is TGTGCCATCAAGGGGACAGGGCATCAGGAGACCCAGTACTTC. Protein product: CAIKGTGHQETQYF.

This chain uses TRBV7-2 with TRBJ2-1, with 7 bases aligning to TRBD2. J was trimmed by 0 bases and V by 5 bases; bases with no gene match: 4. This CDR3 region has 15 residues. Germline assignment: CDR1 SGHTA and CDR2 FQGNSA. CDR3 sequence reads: CASSRLADSYNEQFF. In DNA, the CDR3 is TGTGCCAGCAGCCGCCTAGCGGACTCCTACAATGAGCAGTTCTTC. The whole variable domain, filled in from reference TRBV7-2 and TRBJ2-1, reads GAGVSQSPSNKVTEKGKDVELRCDPISGHTALYWYRQSLGQGLEFLIYFQGNSAPDKSGLPSDRFSAERTGGSVSTLTIQRTQQEDSAVYLCASSRLADSYNEQFFGPGTRLTVL.

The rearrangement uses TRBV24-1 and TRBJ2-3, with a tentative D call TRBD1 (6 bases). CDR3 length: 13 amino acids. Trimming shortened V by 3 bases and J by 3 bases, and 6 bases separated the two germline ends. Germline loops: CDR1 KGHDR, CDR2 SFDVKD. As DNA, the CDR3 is TGTGCCACCAGTGATACAGGGACAGATACGCAGTATTTT. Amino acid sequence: CATSDTGTDTQYF.

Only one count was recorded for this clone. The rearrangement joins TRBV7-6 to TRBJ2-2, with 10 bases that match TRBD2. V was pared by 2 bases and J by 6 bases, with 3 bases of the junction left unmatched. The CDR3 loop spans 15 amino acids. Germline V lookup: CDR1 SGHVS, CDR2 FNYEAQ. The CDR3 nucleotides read TGTGCCAGCAGCTTAACTAGCGGGATGTCCGGGGAGCTGTTTTTT. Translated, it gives CASSLTSGMSGELFF.

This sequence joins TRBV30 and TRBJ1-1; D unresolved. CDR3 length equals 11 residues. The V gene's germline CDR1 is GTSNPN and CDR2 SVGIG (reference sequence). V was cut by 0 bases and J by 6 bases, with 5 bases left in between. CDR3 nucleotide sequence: TGTGCCTGGAGTGTACCGGCTGAAGCTTTCTTT. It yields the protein CAWSVPAEAFF.

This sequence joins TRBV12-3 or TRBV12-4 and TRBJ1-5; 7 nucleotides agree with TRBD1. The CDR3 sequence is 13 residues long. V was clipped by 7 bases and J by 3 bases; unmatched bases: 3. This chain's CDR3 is CASTGQVNQPQHF. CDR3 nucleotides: TGTGCCAGCACCGGACAGGTCAATCAGCCCCAGCATTTT.

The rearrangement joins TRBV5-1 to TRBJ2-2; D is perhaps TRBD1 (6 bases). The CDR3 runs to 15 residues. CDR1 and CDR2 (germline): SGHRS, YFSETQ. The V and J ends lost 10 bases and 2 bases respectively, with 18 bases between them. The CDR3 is CAPYTGTINTGELFF. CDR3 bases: TGCGCCCCCTATACCGGGACAATAAACACCGGGGAGCTGTTTTTT. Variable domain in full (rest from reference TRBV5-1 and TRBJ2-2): KAGVTQTPRYLIKTRGQQVTLSCSPISGHRSVSWYQQTPGQGLQFLFEYFSETQRNKGNFPGRFSGRQFSNSRSEMNVSTLELGDSALYLCAPYTGTINTGELFFGEGSRLTVL.

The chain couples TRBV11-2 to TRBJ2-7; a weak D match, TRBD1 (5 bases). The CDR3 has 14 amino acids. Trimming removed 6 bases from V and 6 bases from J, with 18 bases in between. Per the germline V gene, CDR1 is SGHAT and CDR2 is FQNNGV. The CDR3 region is CASSPLGALAEQYF. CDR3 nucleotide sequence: TGTGCCAGCAGTCCGTTAGGGGCCCTCGCCGAGCAGTACTTC. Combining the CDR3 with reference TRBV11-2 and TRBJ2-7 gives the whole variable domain EAGVAQSPRYKIIEKRQSVAFWCNPISGHATLYWYQQILGQGPKLLIQFQNNGVVDDSQLPKDRFSAERLKGVDSTLKIQPAKLEDSAVYLCASSPLGALAEQYFGPGTRLTVT.

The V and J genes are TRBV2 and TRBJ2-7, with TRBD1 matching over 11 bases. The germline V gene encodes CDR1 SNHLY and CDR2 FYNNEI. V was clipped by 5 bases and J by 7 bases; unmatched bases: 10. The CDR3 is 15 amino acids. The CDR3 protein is CASSPRTGGSREQYF. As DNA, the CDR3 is TGTGCCAGCAGTCCAAGGACAGGGGGCTCCCGGGAGCAGTACTTC.

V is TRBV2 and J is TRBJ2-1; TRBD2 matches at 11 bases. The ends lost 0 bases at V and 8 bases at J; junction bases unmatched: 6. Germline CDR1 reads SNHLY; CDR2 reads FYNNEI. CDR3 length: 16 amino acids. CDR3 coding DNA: TGTGCCAGCAGTGAAGCGCGGGCTAGCGGGAGGTATGAGCAGTTCTTC. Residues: CASSEARASGRYEQFF.

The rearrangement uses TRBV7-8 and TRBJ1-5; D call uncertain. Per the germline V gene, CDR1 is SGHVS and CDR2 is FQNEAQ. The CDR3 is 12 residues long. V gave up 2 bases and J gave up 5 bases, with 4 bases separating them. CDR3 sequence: CASSLRDQPQHF. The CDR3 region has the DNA TGTGCCAGCAGCTTACGGGATCAGCCCCAGCATTTT.

The CDR3 region has the DNA TGTGCCAGCAGTGAGGTGGCTAGCGGGAAACTAGATACGCAGTATTTT. Its protein is CASSEVASGKLDTQYF. The chain recombines TRBV2 with TRBJ2-3, with 9 nucleotides matching TRBD2. The CDR3 is 16 residues long. With 3 bases clipped from V and 5 bases from J, the junction kept 9 bases outside the gene matches. CDR1 is SNHLY and CDR2 is FYNNEI in the germline V gene.

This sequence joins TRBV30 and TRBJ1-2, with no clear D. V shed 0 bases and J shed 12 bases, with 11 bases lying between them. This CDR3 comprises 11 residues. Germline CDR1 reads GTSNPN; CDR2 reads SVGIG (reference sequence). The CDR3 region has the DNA TGTGCCTGGAGTGTACTGGGCCGGAACACCTTC. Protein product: CAWSVLGRNTF.

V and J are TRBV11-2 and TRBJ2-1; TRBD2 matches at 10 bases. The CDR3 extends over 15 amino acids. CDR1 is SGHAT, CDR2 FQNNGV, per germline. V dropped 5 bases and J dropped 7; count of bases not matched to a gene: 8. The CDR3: CASSPWTSGPNEQFF. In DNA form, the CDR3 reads TGTGCCAGCAGCCCTTGGACTAGCGGCCCTAATGAGCAGTTCTTC.

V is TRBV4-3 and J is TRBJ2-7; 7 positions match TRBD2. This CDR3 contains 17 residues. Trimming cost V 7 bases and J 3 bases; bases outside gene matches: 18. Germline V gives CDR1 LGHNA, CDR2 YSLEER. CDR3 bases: TGCGCCAGCAATCTGGGGCGGGGAGGGAAGATAGTCTACGAGCAGTACTTC. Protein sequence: CASNLGRGGKIVYEQYF.

The CDR3: CACGRSYNSPLHF. The CDR3 region has the DNA TGTGCCTGCGGGCGCTCCTATAATTCACCCCTCCACTTT. The V gene is TRBV12-3 or TRBV12-4, the J gene TRBJ1-6; D call uncertain. Trimming removed 11 bases from V and 0 bases from J, with 8 bases in between. CDR3 length: 13 amino acids.